This T cell receptor beta chain was captured by sequencing in a study of PD-L1 blockade in urothelial cancer. Overall study context: Analyzed time points were 3 weeks (second dose) and 6 weeks after therapy began.

Assay used: immunoSEQ multiplex PCR; TCRdb lists only in-frame clones, some missing. Here the sample spans tens of thousands of clones, around 80% being singletons. Per the germline V gene, CDR1 is MNHEY and CDR2 is SMNVEV (reference sequence). J gave up 4 bases and V 4 bases, and 5 bases lay outside the gene matches. The CDR3 is 15 residues long. The sample in question was PBMCs, obtained around atezolizumab (anti-PD-L1) treatment. The chain recombines TRBV27 with TRBJ2-5; 11 bases are shared with TRBD2. This clonotype originated in a man between 60 and 75 years old with urothelial cancer. The CDR3 nucleotides read TGTGCCAGCAGTTCATGGACTAGCGGGTCAGAGACCCAGTACTTC. It specifies CASSSWTSGSETQYF.